These T cell receptor beta chains were read from a single sample in a study of blood T cell repertoires in COVID-19. Only in-frame clones appear in the TCRdb table, and some are missing; sequencing was by immunoSEQ multiplex PCR. Found here are around 67,000 clones, around nine tenths of them singletons; the top ten hold nearly 8.5%. The sample was peripheral blood. All receptors derive from a human donor in a cohort sampled during active COVID-19. Each CDR3 is given with its conserved first and last residue. The D gene is left open where the match is weak. Clone size appears in some rows only: once, few, many, or a class for an expanded clone.

d_call,j_call,clone_size,cdr3_length,v_call,cdr3_aa,cdr3_nt
TRBD1,TRBJ2-3,NA,21,TRBV29-1,CSSTGTGGPNFTPEYTDTQYF,TGCAGCAGTACCGGGACAGGGGGCCCCAATTTCACCCCAGAGTACACAGATACGCAGTATTTT
NA,TRBJ1-5,NA,14,TRBV6-2/TRBV6-3,CASSLGVEGQPQHF,TGTGCCAGCAGCCTGGGGGTGGAGGGTCAGCCCCAGCATTTT
NA,TRBJ2-7,NA,12,TRBV27,CASGGVPYEQYF,TGTGCCAGCGGCGGGGTCCCCTACGAGCAGTACTTC
NA,TRBJ2-7,NA,16,TRBV3-1/TRBV3-2,CASSPNSPGVPYEQYF,TGTGCCAGCAGCCCCAACTCACCCGGGGTACCCTACGAGCAGTACTTC
NA,TRBJ1-1,NA,12,TRBV12-3/TRBV12-4,CASSMGGTEAFF,TGTGCCAGCAGTATGGGAGGGACTGAAGCTTTCTTT
TRBD1,TRBJ1-2,few,13,TRBV6-2/TRBV6-3,CASSSLTGGGYTF,TGTGCCAGCAGTTCTCTGACAGGGGGCGGCTACACCTTC
NA,TRBJ2-7,NA,13,TRBV28,CASSRFRVYEQYF,TGTGCCAGCAGTCGCTTCAGGGTATACGAGCAGTACTTC
NA,TRBJ2-7,NA,9,TRBV10-3,CATGYEQYF,TGTGCCACCGGGTACGAGCAGTACTTC
NA,TRBJ1-1,NA,12,TRBV2,CASREGQSEAFF,TGTGCCAGCAGAGAAGGACAGAGTGAAGCTTTCTTT
NA,TRBJ2-7,NA,15,TRBV30,CAWSAGQVTRREQYF,TGTGCCTGGAGTGCGGGCCAAGTAACCAGGAGGGAGCAGTACTTC
NA,TRBJ1-1,NA,15,TRBV27,CASSLQGFSNTEAFF,TGTGCCAGCAGTTTACAGGGGTTTTCGAACACTGAAGCTTTCTTT
NA,TRBJ2-7,NA,14,TRBV2,CASSGSGYSYEQYF,TGTGCCAGCAGTGGATCAGGGTATTCCTACGAGCAGTACTTC
TRBD1,TRBJ1-1,NA,14,TRBV19,CASSHRQGNTEAFF,TGTGCCAGTAGCCACCGACAGGGGAACACTGAAGCTTTCTTT
NA,TRBJ1-1,NA,17,TRBV6-1,CASSEKGGRRMNTEAFF,TGTGCCAGCAGTGAAAAAGGAGGACGGAGGATGAACACTGAAGCTTTCTTT
NA,TRBJ1-1,NA,14,TRBV3-1/TRBV3-2,CASSQGGLNTEAFF,TGTGCCAGCAGCCAAGGCGGGCTGAACACTGAAGCTTTCTTT
TRBD1,TRBJ2-7,NA,13,TRBV11-2,CASSLTPGGAGYF,TGTGCCAGCAGCCTCACTCCAGGGGGCGCTGGGTACTTC